The 27 T cell receptor beta chains reported below all come from one sample, sequenced in a study of T-cell reconstitution after alpha-beta-depleted transplantation in children. Unique molecular identifiers were incorporated when the TCRbeta library was constructed. TCRdb ran MiXCR on the PCR reads and lists one entry per CDR3 protein. The data hold about 830,000 distinct CDR3 sequences, with approximately 15% observed a single time. Material: PBMCs, mostly from graft donor cells, obtained 360 days after TCRalphabeta/CD19-depleted stem cell transplant. All receptors come from a male patient under 18 who had a stem cell transplant for acute lymphoblastic leukemia, so the T cells may come from the graft donor.

The rearrangement uses TRBV5-1 and TRBJ2-2, with D perhaps given as TRBD1 or TRBD2 (6 bases each). Germline CDR1 SGHRS, CDR2 YFSETQ. Between the trimmed V and J ends, which lost 4 bases and 3 bases, there was a span of 22 bases. This CDR3 is built from 18 residues. CDR3 coding DNA: TGCGCCAGCAGCCCAAGGCGCGGGACACAGTCGCACACCGGGGAGCTGTTTTTT. This codes for CASSPRRGTQSHTGELFF.

The table lists this clonotype with many counts. The rearrangement links TRBV29-1 to TRBJ2-1; the match to TRBD2 covers 10 bases. Germline V lookup: CDR1 SQVTM, CDR2 ANQGSEA. After removal of 3 bases from V and 8 bases from J, the junction contained 7 bases not matched to a gene. The CDR3 runs 14 residues. CDR3 in amino acids: CSVDRAGGFYEQFF. As DNA, the CDR3 is TGCAGCGTTGATCGAGCGGGAGGGTTCTATGAGCAGTTCTTC.

The J gene is TRBJ1-2, the V gene TRBV4-1, with D perhaps TRBD1 (5 bases). CDR3 length: 12 amino acids. V lost 5 bases and J lost 7, with 11 bases in between. CDR1 is MGHRA, CDR2 YSYEKL, per germline. CDR3: CASSTQGGGYTF. In nucleotides, the CDR3 is TGCGCCAGCAGCACGCAGGGAGGTGGCTACACCTTC.

CDR3 in amino acids: CASRQGLNTEAFF. The CDR3 DNA sequence: TGTGCCAGTCGACAGGGGCTGAACACTGAAGCTTTCTTT. The chain employs TRBV7-9 and TRBJ1-1, with TRBD1 matching 8 bases. The CDR3 is 13 residues long. Germline V lookup: CDR1 SEHNR, CDR2 FQNEAQ (reference sequence). The V segment lost 9 bases and the J segment 0 bases; nucleotides outside the gene matches: 3.

There are a few counts of this clonotype. The V and J genes are TRBV27 and TRBJ1-5, with TRBD1 matching 10 bases. J gave up 3 bases and V 1 base, and 3 bases lay outside the gene matches. The CDR3 sequence is 16 residues long. Germline assignment: CDR1 MNHEY and CDR2 SMNVEV (reference sequence). Written as DNA, the CDR3 is TGTGCCAGCAGTTTATATGGGACAGGGGACAATCAGCCCCAGCATTTT. It yields the protein CASSLYGTGDNQPQHF.

This chain uses TRBV30 with TRBJ2-3, with D unclear. The V end was cut by 0 bases, the J end by 2 bases, with 9 bases between. CDR3 size: 14 residues. Per the germline V gene, CDR1 is GTSNPN and CDR2 is SVGIG (reference sequence). The CDR3 reads CAWSVWRNTDTQYF. The DNA of the CDR3 is TGTGCCTGGAGTGTGTGGAGAAACACAGATACGCAGTATTTT.

V gene TRBV30 combines with J gene TRBJ2-7; D is undetermined. In germline, CDR1 is GTSNPN, CDR2 SVGIG (reference sequence). The CDR3 is 11 residues long. Trimming removed 1 base from V and 4 bases from J, with 5 bases in between. The CDR3 reads CAWSGPYEQYF. The CDR3 coding sequence is TGTGCCTGGAGTGGCCCTTACGAGCAGTACTTC.

This clonotype was observed a handful of times. CDR3 sequence: CASSGLAGPPYEQYF. CDR3 bases: TGCGCCAGCAGCGGACTAGCGGGGCCCCCTTACGAGCAGTACTTC. This chain joins TRBV5-1 and TRBJ2-7, with 12 bases that match TRBD2. There are 15 residues in the CDR3. Trimming cost V 4 bases and J 4 bases; bases outside gene matches: 6. The germline gives CDR1 SGHRS, CDR2 YFSETQ.

This clonotype was counted many times. The chain combines TRBV4-1 with TRBJ2-1; maybe TRBD2 (5 bases). Germline V lookup: CDR1 MGHRA, CDR2 YSYEKL. This CDR3 spans 17 amino acids. Trimming cost V 0 bases and J 0 bases, with 12 bases left between them. In DNA, the CDR3 is TGCGCCAGCAGCCAAGAAATGACGCGGGTCTCCTACAATGAGCAGTTCTTC. Translation gives CASSQEMTRVSYNEQFF.

This clonotype occurred a few times. V and J are TRBV5-1 and TRBJ1-2; 8 bases are a match to TRBD1. CDR1 is SGHRS and CDR2 is YFSETQ in the germline V gene. The CDR3 consists of 15 residues. V lost 0 bases and J lost 8; bases outside the gene matches: 9. CDR3 nucleotide sequence: TGCGCCAGCAGCTTGGAATGGACAGGGAAAGAGGGCTACACCTTC. It translates to CASSLEWTGKEGYTF.

The sample holds many counts of this clonotype. The chain combines TRBV5-1 with TRBJ2-1; 8 bases align to TRBD2. Germline CDR1 is SGHRS and CDR2 is YFSETQ. CDR3 size: 15 residues. Trimming at V came to 2 bases and at J to 1 base, leaving 2 bases not matched to a gene. CDR3 sequence reads: CASSFGGRSYNEQFF. The CDR3 DNA reads TGCGCCAGCAGCTTCGGCGGGAGGTCCTACAATGAGCAGTTCTTC.

The gene calls are TRBV19 and TRBJ2-1; possibly TRBD1 for D (5 bases). This CDR3 comprises 14 residues. V dropped 2 bases and J dropped 7 bases, with 12 bases sitting between them. Per the germline V gene, CDR1 is LNHDA and CDR2 is SQIVND (reference sequence). CDR3 coding DNA: TGTGCCAGTAGTATAAGGGGTGTAAAAAATGAGCAGTTCTTC. Its protein product is CASSIRGVKNEQFF. Full variable domain (rest looked up from reference TRBV19 and TRBJ2-1): DGGITQSPKYLFRKEGQNVTLSCEQNLNHDAMYWYRQDPGQGLRLIYYSQIVNDFQKGDIAEGYSVSREKKESFPLTVTSAQKNPTAFYLCASSIRGVKNEQFFGPGTRLTVL.

The rearrangement joins TRBV11-2 to TRBJ1-5; TRBD1 matches at 7 bases. The V and J ends lost 0 bases and 6 bases, in that order; junction bases with no gene match: 14. CDR3 length: 18 residues. Per the germline V gene, CDR1 is SGHAT and CDR2 is FQNNGV. The CDR3, as DNA: TGTGCCAGCAGCTTAGATCCACAATCTACAGGGGTCGGTCAGCCCCAGCATTTT. Translating it yields CASSLDPQSTGVGQPQHF.

The chain joins TRBV6-1 to TRBJ1-1; 7 nucleotides agree with TRBD1. From germline, CDR1 is MNHNS and CDR2 SASEGT. J lost 6 bases, V lost 4 bases, and 11 bases had no gene match. This CDR3 has 15 residues. The CDR3 here is CASSGKQGSPPEAFF. CDR3 nucleotides: TGTGCCAGCAGTGGCAAACAGGGGTCCCCTCCTGAAGCTTTCTTT.

This clonotype was counted a few times. The rearrangement uses TRBV12-3 or TRBV12-4 and TRBJ2-5; D possibly corresponds to TRBD2 (6 bases). This CDR3 comprises 14 residues. The ends were cut back, 4 bases at V and 5 bases at J, with 14 bases in the middle. The CDR3 DNA follows: TGTGCCAGCAGTTACCCCGGGACTTCGGAGACCCAGTACTTC. This gives the protein CASSYPGTSETQYF.

This rearrangement joins TRBV4-1 to TRBJ2-3, with D maybe TRBD2 (6 bases). This CDR3 has 15 residues. Germline CDR1 MGHRA, CDR2 YSYEKL. V lost 0 bases and J lost 5, with 12 bases in between. CDR3 residues: CASSQETRRGDTQYF. The CDR3 region has the DNA TGCGCCAGCAGCCAAGAAACGAGGAGGGGAGATACGCAGTATTTT.

This clonotype occurred a few times. The CDR3 DNA is TGTGCCAGCAGCTTAGGGGTGGGCGAATTACCCCTCCACTTT. This codes for CASSLGVGELPLHF. The chain recombines TRBV7-2 with TRBJ1-6; D remains ambiguous. Trimming stripped 1 base from V and 12 bases from J, with 13 bases between. The CDR3 contains 14 residues. Per the germline V gene, CDR1 is SGHTA and CDR2 is FQGNSA. The full variable domain, its missing parts supplied by reference TRBV7-2 and TRBJ1-6, is GAGVSQSPSNKVTEKGKDVELRCDPISGHTALYWYRQSLGQGLEFLIYFQGNSAPDKSGLPSDRFSAERTGGSVSTLTIQRTQQEDSAVYLCASSLGVGELPLHFGNGTRLTVT.

The genes are TRBV5-1 and TRBJ2-5; TRBD1 or TRBD2 may be the D gene (5 bases each). The CDR3 consists of 14 residues. Trimming removed 0 bases from V and 5 bases from J, with 11 bases in between. Germline CDR1 SGHRS, CDR2 YFSETQ. CDR3 sequence (DNA): TGCGCCAGCAGCTTGGCCCGGGACCGGGAGACCCAGTACTTC. It encodes CASSLARDRETQYF.

A few counts support this clonotype. The chain is built from TRBV4-1 and TRBJ2-7; D may correspond to TRBD1 or TRBD2 (5 bases each). CDR1 and CDR2 (germline): MGHRA, YSYEKL. The V and J ends lost 3 bases and 0 bases respectively, with 15 bases between them. This CDR3 region has 16 residues. The CDR3 nucleotides read TGCGCCAGCAGCCAGCGACCGGCAGGGAGCTCCTACGAGCAGTACTTC. This translates into CASSQRPAGSSYEQYF.

There are a few counts of this clonotype. This sequence joins TRBV21-1 and TRBJ1-1; the listed D gene, TRBD1, was not tested against the DNA. TRBV21-1 is deemed a pseudogene. The CDR3 is 12 amino acids. DNA of the CDR3: TGTGCTCACGTGGGGGATCGGACTGAAGCTTTCTTT. It yields the protein CAHVGDRTEAFF.

V and J are TRBV6-5 and TRBJ2-1, with a weak D call TRBD2 (6 bases). V lost 2 bases, J lost 0 bases, and 11 bases lay in between. Germline V gene sequence: CDR1 MNHEY, CDR2 SVGAGI. The CDR3 runs to 16 residues. CDR3 protein: CASSYARGSSYNEQFF. The CDR3 region has the DNA TGTGCCAGCAGTTACGCCCGGGGGAGCTCCTACAATGAGCAGTTCTTC.

The CDR3, as DNA: TGTGCCAGCGGCCCCCTGGCCGGGAGGGCCCTCGGGGAGCTGTTTTTT. Translation: CASGPLAGRALGELFF. The chain couples TRBV6-1 to TRBJ2-2, with 8 bases matching TRBD2. Per germline, CDR1 MNHNS and CDR2 SASEGT. The CDR3 spans 16 residues. After removal of 8 bases from V and 7 bases from J, the junction contained 15 bases not matched to a gene.

This clonotype appeared a few times. This rearrangement joins TRBV4-1 to TRBJ2-1, with a weak D call TRBD2 (6 bases). The germline V gene has CDR1 MGHRA and CDR2 YSYEKL. V shed 1 base and J shed 7 bases, with 17 bases lying between them. The CDR3 spans 16 residues. The CDR3 nucleotides are TGCGCCAGCAGCCAAGGACCGGGGATGGAGGGTAATGAGCAGTTCTTC. Its protein product is CASSQGPGMEGNEQFF.

V usage is TRBV12-3 or TRBV12-4 and J usage is TRBJ1-5; D is possibly TRBD1 (5 bases). The CDR3 runs to 13 residues. V was shortened by 8 bases and J by 3 bases, with 11 bases between the two germline ends. This chain's CDR3 is CASRDGFNQPQHF. The CDR3 nucleotides are TGTGCCAGCCGGGACGGTTTCAATCAGCCCCAGCATTTT.

This clonotype was seen only a few times. The CDR3 loop is CASSLVAGGMSTDTQYF. The CDR3 DNA is TGCGCCAGCAGCTTGGTAGCGGGAGGGATGTCCACAGATACGCAGTATTTT. V gene TRBV5-1 combines with J gene TRBJ2-3, with 11 positions matching TRBD2. V lost 0 bases, J lost 2 bases, and 5 bases stayed unmatched. CDR1 and CDR2 from the germline V gene are SGHRS and YFSETQ. CDR3 length: 17 amino acids. The entire variable domain, with the rest obtained from reference TRBV5-1 and TRBJ2-3, is as follows: KAGVTQTPRYLIKTRGQQVTLSCSPISGHRSVSWYQQTPGQGLQFLFEYFSETQRNKGNFPGRFSGRQFSNSRSEMNVSTLELGDSALYLCASSLVAGGMSTDTQYFGPGTRLTVL.

The chain has TRBV5-1 and TRBJ2-1; D unresolved. The CDR3 extends over 18 amino acids. The ends were cut back, 2 bases at V and 1 base at J, with 19 bases in the middle. From germline, CDR1 is SGHRS and CDR2 YFSETQ. The DNA for the CDR3 is TGCGCCAGCAGCTTCGAAGTTGGGATTGGCCTATCCTACAATGAGCAGTTCTTC. Protein: CASSFEVGIGLSYNEQFF.

Written as DNA, the CDR3 is TGTGCCACCAGCATGAGGACAGGGAACGACGAGCAGTACTTC. It encodes CATSMRTGNDEQYF. The chain combines TRBV15 with TRBJ2-7, with 8 bases fitting TRBD1. The CDR3 sequence is 14 residues long. V trimming: 4 bases; J trimming: 5 bases; junction bases outside the gene matches: 7. Germline-derived CDR1 and CDR2 are LNHNV and YYDKDF (reference sequence).